Below are 6 T cell receptor beta chains sequenced from a single sample in a study of glioma-infiltrating T cells. TCR alpha and beta CDR3 regions were amplified from RNA using iRepertoire nested multiplex PCR. TCRdb re-derived calls from the multiplex PCR reads in MiXCR, one entry per CDR3 protein. This sample carries 300,000 to 400,000 distinct CDR3 sequences, 41% of them seen once, and the ten largest clones take around 12%. The sample was glioma tissue, nonneoplastic brain tissue, or PBMCs (not recorded which). The receptors here all came from a human donor with low-grade glioma or glioblastoma, undergoing nonglioma brain surgery, or in good health (not recorded which).

This clonotype was recorded a few times. The chain couples TRBV7-2 to TRBJ1-4; 8 bases fit TRBD1. CDR1 is SGHTA and CDR2 is FQGNSA in the germline V gene. The CDR3 loop spans 14 amino acids. V was pared by 5 bases and J by 5 bases, with 4 bases of the junction left unmatched. The CDR3, as DNA: TGTGCCAGCAGCCGGACAGGGAAGAATGAAAAACTGTTTTTT. Translated: CASSRTGKNEKLFF.

A word on this clonotype: Likely a read error: the CDR3 ends without its conserved phenylalanine or tryptophan. This chain connects TRBV28 to TRBJ2-7; D is ambiguous. This CDR3 is 15 amino acids long. The germline V and J ends were trimmed by 6 bases and 1 base, with 16 bases remaining between them. Germline V gene sequence: CDR1 MDHEN, CDR2 SYDVKM. As DNA, the CDR3 is TGTGCCAGCAGCCCGACAAGAAGCCCATCCTACGAGCAGTACTCC. Its translation: CASSPTRSPSYEQYS.

This clonotype was counted many times. In nucleotides, the CDR3 is TGCAGTGCTAGCGTCCATGGCTACACCTTC. Residues: CSASVHGYTF. The chain has TRBV20-1 and TRBJ1-2, with D uncertain. Germline V gene lookup returns CDR1 DFQATT and CDR2 SNEGSKA (reference sequence). The V end was cut by 3 bases, the J end by 6 bases, with 5 bases between. The length of the CDR3 is 10 residues.

This chain links TRBV6-5 with TRBJ2-7; 9 nucleotides agree with TRBD2. The CDR3 has 17 amino acids. Germline CDR1 and CDR2: MNHEY and SVGAGI. V lost 1 base, J lost 3 bases, and 10 bases stayed unmatched. Here the CDR3 reads CASSYLYGVSGSYEQYF. The CDR3 bases are TGTGCCAGCAGTTACTTGTACGGCGTTAGCGGGAGCTACGAGCAGTACTTC.

This chain uses TRBV27 with TRBJ2-7; TRBD2 is a possible D gene (6 bases). Germline V gene lookup returns CDR1 MNHEY and CDR2 SMNVEV (reference sequence). V was cut by 3 bases and J by 9 bases, with 24 bases left in between. This CDR3 contains 16 residues. The CDR3 region is CASSFTSSLGRHGQYF. In DNA form, the CDR3 reads TGTGCCAGCAGTTTCACCTCCTCGCTTGGGAGGCACGGGCAGTACTTC.

This clonotype has at least ten counts. This rearrangement joins TRBV20-1 to TRBJ1-5; D gene uncertain. V dropped 0 bases and J dropped 5 bases, with 5 bases sitting between them. Germline V gene lookup returns CDR1 DFQATT and CDR2 SNEGSKA (reference sequence). The CDR3 contains 12 residues. The CDR3 sequence is CSARDSHQPQHF. The CDR3 coding sequence is TGCAGTGCTAGAGATAGTCATCAGCCCCAGCATTTT.